This T cell receptor (beta chain) was documented in a study of control samples from healthy donors and cancer patients. The assay was immunoSEQ multiplex PCR, and TCRdb's table has in-frame clones only and misses some. Its table records roughly 200,000 clones. Germline CDR1 reads LNHDA; CDR2 reads SQIVND (reference sequence). Trimming left V 7 bases short and J 5 bases short, with 17 bases between. The CDR3 runs 14 residues. The specimen was blood. The sequence came from a woman aged 30 to 39 in good health. The chain joins TRBV19 to TRBJ1-1; D unresolved. The CDR3 DNA sequence: TGTGCCAGTATTTCGGGGAGGGATGGGACTGAAGCTTTCTTT. This encodes CASISGRDGTEAFF.